The clone carrying this TCR beta chain has just one count. The target antigen is unknown. Constant-region reverse primers amplified full-length variable regions, followed by semi-nested Nested Universal Primer A PCR. Each CDR3 protein gets one entry after TCRdb re-called the 5' RACE reads with MiXCR. Among over 40,000 distinct CDR3 sequences listed, about 32% were seen once. Germline V gene data show CDR1 as SGHDT and CDR2 as YYEEEE. V shed 4 bases and J 2 bases; nucleotides not matched to a gene: 4. The CDR3 totals 16 residues. Findings and limits, study-wide: Greatest tumor Treg TCR overlap was with tumor naive CD4+ cells. In terms of TCR gene usage, tumor memory CD4+ T cells clustered together with blood and lymph node memory CD4+ cells, as well as with lymph node naive CD4+ cells.

The TCR sequence derives from a female donor with breast cancer. J is TRBJ2-1 and V is TRBV5-6; 12 bases line up with TRBD2. Sequenced material: tumor-infiltrating memory CD4+ T cells sorted from the breast tumor. Indicated subset: memory CD4+ T cells, CD4+CD45RO+CD25-. The CDR3 region is CASSKGLAGPYNEQFF. In DNA form, the CDR3 reads TGTGCCAGCAGCAAGGGACTAGCGGGCCCCTACAATGAGCAGTTCTTC.